Listed below are T cell receptor beta chains from one sample, sequenced in a study of human T cells and chemical hapten exposure. TCRdb ran MiXCR on the RACE reads and lists one entry per CDR3 protein. The repertoire holds 110,000 or so distinct CDR3 sequences, roughly a tenth seen once, with 2.5% to 3.5% in the top ten. The specimen was whole blood, collected in connection with sensitization to the hapten diphenylcyclopropenone (DPC). All receptors derive from a woman between 35 and 50 years old with alopecia areata. Some clones in this sample may be carry-over from other donors' samples. The CDR3 runs from the conserved cysteine through the conserved F or W. The order of the fields is V gene, clone size, J gene, D gene, CDR3 DNA, CDR3 protein. The D gene is left open where the match is weak. A clone size is listed for some rows: how often the clone was seen (once, few, many), or a class if it is expanded.

>TRBV9|many|TRBJ2-5|TRBD2
TGTGCCAGCAGCCCGGGACTAGCGGAAGAGACCCAGTACTTC
CASSPGLAEETQYF
>TRBV6-1|few|TRBJ1-5|.
TGTGCCAGCAGTGGACCGGGACACCAAATGCCAAATCAGCCCCAGCATTTT
CASSGPGHQMPNQPQHF
>TRBV7-3|.|TRBJ2-5|.
TGTGCCAGCAGCTCCCCTCAAGAGACCCAGTACTTC
CASSSPQETQYF
>TRBV6-2/TRBV6-3|many|TRBJ2-5|TRBD1
TGTGCCAGCAGTTACGACAGGGGATCCCAAGAGACCCAGTACTTC
CASSYDRGSQETQYF
>TRBV20-1|many|TRBJ2-2|.
TGCAGTGCTATTGAACAGCTCCCGGGGGAGCTGTTTTTT
CSAIEQLPGELFF
>TRBV29-1|.|TRBJ2-1|TRBD1
TGCAGCGTTTCAGGACAGGGGCCTTACAATGAGCAGTTCTTC
CSVSGQGPYNEQFF
>TRBV4-1|few|TRBJ2-3|TRBD2
TGCGCCAGCAGCCAAGATGGGAGGGGCCTCCGCACAGATACGCAGTATTTT
CASSQDGRGLRTDTQYF
>TRBV20-1|.|TRBJ2-3|TRBD2
TGCAGTGCTAGAGATCAGGTAGCGGGGGAGTCAGATACGCAGTATTTT
CSARDQVAGESDTQYF
>TRBV6-2/TRBV6-3|many|TRBJ2-1|.
TGTGCCAGCAGCCCGGGTTACAATGAGCAGTTCTTC
CASSPGYNEQFF
>TRBV29-1|many|TRBJ2-2|.
TGCAGCGCTGGGGGGTTCACCGGGGAGCTGTTTTTT
CSAGGFTGELFF
>TRBV7-2|few|TRBJ2-7|TRBD1
TGTGCCAGCAGCTTAGTCGGACAGGGTAGTGACGAGCAGTACTTC
CASSLVGQGSDEQYF
>TRBV11-2|few|TRBJ1-1|.
TGTGCCAGCAGCCAGTCATCGGGGACTCCAACACTGAAGCTTTTCTTT
CASSQSSGTPTLKLFF
>TRBV30|many|TRBJ1-6|.
TGTGCCTGGAGCTGGGACACGGCACTTTCACCCCTCCACTTT
CAWSWDTALSPLHF
>TRBV18|.|TRBJ2-3|.
TGTGCCAGCTCCAACCCCGGAGTTACGGGGAGCACAGATACGCAGTATTTT
CASSNPGVTGSTDTQYF
>TRBV18|.|TRBJ1-5|.
TGTGCCAGCTCAGGTGGGAATAGCAATCAGCCCCAGCATTTT
CASSGGNSNQPQHF
>TRBV6-1|few|TRBJ2-1|TRBD2
TGTGCCAACGGGGGGACCTACAATGAGCAGTTCTTC
CANGGTYNEQFF
>TRBV6-5|few|TRBJ1-2|.
TGTGCCAGCAGCCGGACAAGTACTAACTATGGCTACACCTTC
CASSRTSTNYGYTF
>TRBV5-1|.|TRBJ2-7|.
TGCGCCAGCAGATCGACAAGCTCCTACGAGCAGTACTTC
CASRSTSSYEQYF
>TRBV29-1|many|TRBJ2-1|TRBD2
TGCAGCGTTGATCGACTAGCGGGGTTAAATGAGCAGTTCTTC
CSVDRLAGLNEQFF
>TRBV6-5|few|TRBJ2-1|.
TGTGCCAGCAGTTACTCAGGGGCACCCGGGTACAATGAGCAGTTCTTC
CASSYSGAPGYNEQFF
>TRBV29-1|few|TRBJ1-2|.
TGCAGCGTTGGCACTCCAGGCGGCTACACCTTC
CSVGTPGGYTF
>TRBV2|many|TRBJ2-1|TRBD1
TGTGCCAGCAGTTTCGACAGGGGGGCCTACAATGAGCAGTTCTTC
CASSFDRGAYNEQFF
>TRBV4-2|many|TRBJ1-5|.
TGTGCCAGCAGCCAAGATGCCGGGAATCAGCCCCAGCATTTT
CASSQDAGNQPQHF
>TRBV10-3|many|TRBJ2-7|.
TGTGCCACACTCGACAGATCCTACGAGCAGTACTTC
CATLDRSYEQYF
>TRBV11-2|.|TRBJ2-3|TRBD2
TGTGCCAGCAGAATAGGACTAGTTATCCCAGATACGCAGTATTTT
CASRIGLVIPDTQYF
>TRBV5-1|few|TRBJ1-5|.
TGCGCCAGCAGCTTGGACGCAGGTCAGCCCCAGCATTTT
CASSLDAGQPQHF
>TRBV6-1|few|TRBJ2-6|.
TGTGCCAGCATCCTTGGACACTCTGGGGCCAACGTCCTGACTTTC
CASILGHSGANVLTF
>TRBV2|.|TRBJ2-3|.
TGTGTCAGCAGTGAAGCGACTCGTTCGAATTTT
CVSSEATRSNF
>TRBV5-5|.|TRBJ2-3|TRBD2
TGTGCCAGCAGCTTGGTTAGCGGGGGCAGCACAGATACGCAGTATTTT
CASSLVSGGSTDTQYF
>TRBV5-1|many|TRBJ2-1|TRBD2
TGCGCCAGCAGCCCAGGGACTAGAAGTATGATCTATGAGCAGTTCTTC
CASSPGTRSMIYEQFF
>TRBV7-6|few|TRBJ1-5|TRBD1
TGTGCCAGCAGCTCCAGGGACAGGGGGCAGCCCCAGCATTTT
CASSSRDRGQPQHF
>TRBV7-9|few|TRBJ2-7|TRBD1
TGTGCCAGCAGCCCCAGGACCGGGACAGGAGCAGATGAGCAGTACTTC
CASSPRTGTGADEQYF
>TRBV5-1|.|TRBJ2-4|.
TGCGCCAGCAGCTTGGAAGGGCGGATAAACATTCAGTACTTC
CASSLEGRINIQYF
>TRBV4-3|many|TRBJ1-1|TRBD1
TGCGCCAGCAGCCAAGGATTGACAGGGTTGTTATCTGAAGCTTTCTTT
CASSQGLTGLLSEAFF
>TRBV6-2/TRBV6-3|many|TRBJ1-3|TRBD1
TGTGCCAGCACGCGACAGGGGGCCGATCTCGGAAACACCATATATTTT
CASTRQGADLGNTIYF
>TRBV6-5|few|TRBJ2-1|TRBD2
TGTGCCAGCAGTTACGGAAGCGGGGGGGCGGTCAATGAGCAGTTCTTC
CASSYGSGGAVNEQFF
>TRBV20-1|many|TRBJ1-2|.
TGCAGTGCGTCGGATGGTGGCTACACCTTC
CSASDGGYTF
>TRBV7-9|few|TRBJ2-1|TRBD2
TGTGCCAGCAGCGCGCCCCGCCTGACTAGCGGGACGTACCTATACAATGAGCAGTTCTTC
CASSAPRLTSGTYLYNEQFF
>TRBV19|many|TRBJ2-2|.
TGTGCCAGTAGTATAGTGGGCACAACGAACACCGGGGAGCTGTTTTTT
CASSIVGTTNTGELFF
>TRBV4-3|.|TRBJ1-1|.
TGCGCCAGCAGCACCCACCAGGTTCAGAACACTGAAGCTTTCTTT
CASSTHQVQNTEAFF
>TRBV14|.|TRBJ2-7|.
TGTGCCAGCAGCCAGACAATCAGAGCGGGCTACGAGCAGTACTTC
CASSQTIRAGYEQYF
>TRBV6-5|few|TRBJ1-6|.
TGTGCCAGCAGTCGTGCGTCGGCTTGGTCCTATAATTCACCCCTCCACTTT
CASSRASAWSYNSPLHF
>TRBV2|.|TRBJ2-3|TRBD1
TGTGCCATCCTCACAGGGGGCCGTTCAGATACGCAGTATTTT
CAILTGGRSDTQYF
>TRBV5-1|.|TRBJ2-7|TRBD1
TGCGCCAGCAGCTCCTCGGACAGGACCTACGAGCAGTACTTC
CASSSSDRTYEQYF
>TRBV11-3|.|TRBJ2-2|TRBD1
TGTGCCAGCAGCCATGGACAGGGAAACACCGGGGAGCTGTTTTTT
CASSHGQGNTGELFF
>TRBV6-5|many|TRBJ2-7|.
TGTGCCAGCAGTTACTCCCCAGATAGCCAACCCTACGAGCAGTACTTC
CASSYSPDSQPYEQYF
>TRBV12-3/TRBV12-4|few|TRBJ2-3|TRBD1
TGTGCCAGCAGTCTAAGGACAGGGGGCACAGATACGCAGTATTTT
CASSLRTGGTDTQYF
>TRBV7-2|.|TRBJ1-5|.
TGTGCCAGCAGCTCCGCTTACGGCAATCAGCCCCAGCATTTT
CASSSAYGNQPQHF